A selection of T cell receptor beta chains follows, all from one sample in a study of T cells in Graves' hyperthyroidism and ophthalmopathy. TCRdb fed the multiplex PCR reads into MiXCR, producing one record per CDR3 protein. The data contain roughly 110,000 distinct CDR3 sequences, about a sixth of them singletons. The sample taken for sequencing was blood. The receptor set was obtained from a woman in her 50s with Graves' hyperthyroidism. The conserved cysteine and the conserved F or W are not part of the CDR3 here. Some rows mark clone size as missing; the rest say once, few, many or name a class of expanded clone.

clone_size	v_call	j_call	cdr3_aa
few	TRBV7-9	TRBJ2-2	ASSLGPLANTGELF
many	TRBV4-1	TRBJ1-2	ASSTNRGGYT
many	TRBV7-9	TRBJ2-4	ASSFGRLANIQY
many	TRBV28	TRBJ1-5	ASSLSTGRGQPQH
many	TRBV28	TRBJ2-2	ASTTGGGGNTGELF
NA	TRBV2	TRBJ2-1	ASRPGQGTYNEQF
many	TRBV15	TRBJ2-5	ATSRTVQETQY
NA	TRBV30	TRBJ2-1	AWSPVRSYNEQF
many	TRBV2	TRBJ2-2	ASMVSGNTGELF
NA	TRBV7-9	TRBJ1-1	ASSLQGDGNTEAF
many	TRBV18	TRBJ1-1	ASSPPTWGQGGTEAF
NA	TRBV7-8	TRBJ1-5	ASSQDRGQAGLRSNQPQH
many	TRBV20-1	TRBJ1-4	SARDGEGQPPTNEKLF
many	TRBV24-1	TRBJ2-3	ATSDFAFGQASTDTQY
NA	TRBV11-2	TRBJ2-1	ASSGATSSSSYNEQF
many	TRBV24-1	TRBJ2-3	ATSESGLGTDTQY
many	TRBV2	TRBJ2-5	ASSIEQGPQETQY
many	TRBV28	TRBJ2-2	ASSFGGRGSGELF
many	TRBV18	TRBJ2-1	ASSSAGTGGYNEQF
many	TRBV2	TRBJ2-5	ASRLLGHETQY
many	TRBV20-1	TRBJ2-1	SARDWGALGNEQF
many	TRBV3-1	TRBJ1-2	ASKPGGGNNYGYT
many	TRBV19	TRBJ2-1	ATQGLVSYNEQF
NA	TRBV9	TRBJ2-5	ASSAGTRGGETQY
NA	TRBV20-1	TRBJ2-3	SAPGTGTSGKGTDTQY